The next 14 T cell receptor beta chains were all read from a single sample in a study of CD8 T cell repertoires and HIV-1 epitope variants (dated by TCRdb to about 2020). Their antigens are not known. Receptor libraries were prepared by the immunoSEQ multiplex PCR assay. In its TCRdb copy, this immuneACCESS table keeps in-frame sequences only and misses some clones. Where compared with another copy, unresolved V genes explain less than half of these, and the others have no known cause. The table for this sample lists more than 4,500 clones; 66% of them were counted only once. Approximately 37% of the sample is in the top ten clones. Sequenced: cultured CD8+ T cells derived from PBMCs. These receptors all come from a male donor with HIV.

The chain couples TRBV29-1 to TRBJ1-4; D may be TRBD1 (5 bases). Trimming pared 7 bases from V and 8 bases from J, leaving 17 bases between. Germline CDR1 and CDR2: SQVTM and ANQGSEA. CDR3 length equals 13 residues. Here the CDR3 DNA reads TGCAGCGCTGGGGCCGGGTTTCAAGAAAAACTGTTTTTT. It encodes CSAGAGFQEKLFF.

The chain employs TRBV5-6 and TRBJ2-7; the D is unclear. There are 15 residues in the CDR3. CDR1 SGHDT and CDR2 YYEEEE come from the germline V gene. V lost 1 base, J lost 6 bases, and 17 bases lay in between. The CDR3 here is CASSLWLASPFEQYF. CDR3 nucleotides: TGTGCCAGCAGCTTGTGGCTTGCGTCCCCCTTCGAGCAGTACTTC.

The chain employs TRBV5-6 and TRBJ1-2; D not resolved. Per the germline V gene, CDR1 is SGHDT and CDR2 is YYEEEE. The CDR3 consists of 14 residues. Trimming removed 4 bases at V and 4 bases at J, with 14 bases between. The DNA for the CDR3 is TGTGCCAGCAGCGGCCGGTTAGGGATCTATGGCTACACCTTC. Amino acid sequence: CASSGRLGIYGYTF. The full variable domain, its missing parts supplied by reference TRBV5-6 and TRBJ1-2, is DAGVTQSPTHLIKTRGQQVTLRCSPKSGHDTVSWYQQALGQGPQFIFQYYEEEERQRGNFPDRFSGHQFPNYSSELNVNALLLGDSALYLCASSGRLGIYGYTFGSGTRLTVV.

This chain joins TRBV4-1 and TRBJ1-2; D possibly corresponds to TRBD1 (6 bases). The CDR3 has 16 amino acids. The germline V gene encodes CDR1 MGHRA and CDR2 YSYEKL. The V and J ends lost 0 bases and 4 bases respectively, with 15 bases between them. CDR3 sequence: CASSQDEGDRIYGYTF. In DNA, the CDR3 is TGCGCCAGCAGCCAAGATGAGGGAGACAGGATCTATGGCTACACCTTC.

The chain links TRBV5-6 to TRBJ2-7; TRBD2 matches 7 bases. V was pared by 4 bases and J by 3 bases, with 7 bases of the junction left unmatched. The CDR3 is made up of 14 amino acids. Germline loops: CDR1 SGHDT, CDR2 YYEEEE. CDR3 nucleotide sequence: TGTGCCAGCAGCCCGGGGGAGGGGTACTACGAGCAGTACTTC. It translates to CASSPGEGYYEQYF.

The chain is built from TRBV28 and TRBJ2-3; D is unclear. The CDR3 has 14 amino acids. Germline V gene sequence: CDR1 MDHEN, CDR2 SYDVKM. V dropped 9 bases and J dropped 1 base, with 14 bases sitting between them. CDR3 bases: TGTGCCAGTCTTCGGTTCTTCGGCACAGATACGCAGTATTTT. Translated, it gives CASLRFFGTDTQYF.

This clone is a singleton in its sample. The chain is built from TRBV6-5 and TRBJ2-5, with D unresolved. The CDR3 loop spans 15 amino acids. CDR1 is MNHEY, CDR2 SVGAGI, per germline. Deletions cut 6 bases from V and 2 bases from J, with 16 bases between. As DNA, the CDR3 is TGTGCCAGCAGCGAACTTGAGGACCTACAAGAGACCCAGTACTTC. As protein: CASSELEDLQETQYF.

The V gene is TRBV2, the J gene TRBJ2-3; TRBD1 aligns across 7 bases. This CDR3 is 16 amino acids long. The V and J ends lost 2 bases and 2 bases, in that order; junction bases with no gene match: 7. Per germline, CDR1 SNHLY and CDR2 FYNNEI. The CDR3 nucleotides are TGTGCCAGCAGTGAAATGGGACAGTGGTTCACAGATACGCAGTATTTT. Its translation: CASSEMGQWFTDTQYF.

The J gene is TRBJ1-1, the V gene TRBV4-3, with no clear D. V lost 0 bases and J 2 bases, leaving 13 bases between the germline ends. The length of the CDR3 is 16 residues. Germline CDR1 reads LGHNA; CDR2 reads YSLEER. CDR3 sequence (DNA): TGCGCCAGCAGCCAAGAGGTGGGAATGGAAAACACTGAAGCTTTCTTT. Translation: CASSQEVGMENTEAFF.

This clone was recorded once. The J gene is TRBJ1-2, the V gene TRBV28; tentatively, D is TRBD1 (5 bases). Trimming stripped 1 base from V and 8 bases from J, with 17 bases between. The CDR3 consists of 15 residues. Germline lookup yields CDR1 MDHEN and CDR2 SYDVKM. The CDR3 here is CASSLSQASRRGYTF. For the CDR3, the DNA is TGTGCCAGCAGTTTATCACAGGCCTCAAGACGGGGCTACACCTTC.

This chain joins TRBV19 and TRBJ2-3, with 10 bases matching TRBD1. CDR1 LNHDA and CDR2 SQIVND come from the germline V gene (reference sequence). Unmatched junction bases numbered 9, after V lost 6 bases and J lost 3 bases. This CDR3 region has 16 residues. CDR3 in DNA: TGTGCCAGTAGCCAGGTCCGGGACAGGGGAACAGATACGCAGTATTTT. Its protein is CASSQVRDRGTDTQYF.

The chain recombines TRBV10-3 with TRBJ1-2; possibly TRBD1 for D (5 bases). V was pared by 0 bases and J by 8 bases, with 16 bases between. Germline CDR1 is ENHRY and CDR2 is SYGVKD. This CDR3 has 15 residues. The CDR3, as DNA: TGTGCCATCAGTGAGTCCGGGGGGATTGGGGAAGGCTACACCTTC. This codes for CAISESGGIGEGYTF.

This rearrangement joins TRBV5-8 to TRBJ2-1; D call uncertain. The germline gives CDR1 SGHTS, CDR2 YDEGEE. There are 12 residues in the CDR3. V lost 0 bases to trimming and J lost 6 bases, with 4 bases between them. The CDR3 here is CASSLGLNEQFF. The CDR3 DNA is TGTGCCAGCAGCTTGGGACTCAATGAGCAGTTCTTC. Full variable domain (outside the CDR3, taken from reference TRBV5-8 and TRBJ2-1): EAGVTQSPTHLIKTRGQQATLRCSPISGHTSVYWYQQALGLGLQFLLWYDEGEERNRGNFPPRFSGRQFPNYSSELNVNALELEDSALYLCASSLGLNEQFFGPGTRLTVL.

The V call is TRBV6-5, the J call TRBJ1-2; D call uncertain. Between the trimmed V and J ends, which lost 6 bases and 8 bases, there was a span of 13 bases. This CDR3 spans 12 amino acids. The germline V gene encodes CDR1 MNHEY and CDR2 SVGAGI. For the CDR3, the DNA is TGTGCCAGCAGCCCAAGCGGCGGCGGCTACACCTTC. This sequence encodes CASSPSGGGYTF.